Below, 19 T cell receptor beta chains from the same sample are listed, as sequenced in a study of T cells in Graves' hyperthyroidism and ophthalmopathy. Researchers amplified the TCR beta CDR3 regions from RNA transcripts. Initially, a first-round RT-PCR of the TCR CDR3 employed the HTBI primer set. In TCRdb, the multiplex PCR reads were re-called with MiXCR into one record per CDR3 protein. Of 340,000 or so distinct CDR3 sequences in the sample, 20% to 25% are singletons; the top ten hold around 48%. Sequencing was carried out using blood. These receptors were taken from a woman between 50 and 59 years old with Graves' hyperthyroidism.

This clonotype occurred many times. This rearrangement joins TRBV11-2 to TRBJ2-3, with D perhaps matching TRBD1 or TRBD2 (5 bases each). From germline, CDR1 is SGHAT and CDR2 FQNNGV. Trimming removed 2 bases at V and 0 bases at J, with 18 bases between. This CDR3 is 18 amino acids long. The DNA of the CDR3 is TGTGCCAGCAGCTTATCACCCAGCGGACATACTAGCACAGATACGCAGTATTTT. Protein sequence: CASSLSPSGHTSTDTQYF.

This clonotype was detected only a few times. This chain connects TRBV9 to TRBJ2-7, with D unresolved. Germline V lookup: CDR1 SGDLS, CDR2 YYNGEE. The CDR3 has 14 residues. Trimming stripped 4 bases from V and 6 bases from J, with 17 bases between. The CDR3 DNA sequence: TGTGCCAGCAGCCCCCTAACGGCTCCGGGCGAGCAGTACTTC. Translated: CASSPLTAPGEQYF.

The sample holds many counts of this clonotype. J is TRBJ1-2 and V is TRBV18; a weak D match, TRBD1 (6 bases). This CDR3 comprises 14 residues. Germline V lookup: CDR1 KGHSH, CDR2 LQKENI. V lost 2 bases and J 3 bases, leaving 10 bases between the germline ends. CDR3 residues: CASSPNRDYYGYTF. DNA of the CDR3: TGTGCCAGCTCACCAAACAGGGATTACTATGGCTACACCTTC.

This clonotype was counted many times. The V call is TRBV5-1, the J call TRBJ2-7; maybe TRBD2 (5 bases). The V end was cut by 4 bases, the J end by 3 bases, with 11 bases between. The germline CDR1 and CDR2 sequences are SGHRS and YFSETQ. CDR3 length equals 13 residues. The CDR3 spells CASSPGEGYEQYF. In nucleotides, the CDR3 is TGCGCCAGCAGCCCTGGAGAGGGCTACGAGCAGTACTTC.

This clonotype was observed a handful of times. The V call is TRBV28, the J call TRBJ2-2, with D unclear. Germline values: CDR1 MDHEN, CDR2 SYDVKM. With 3 bases removed from V and 3 bases from J, the gap between germline ends came to 8 bases. CDR3 length: 14 residues. The CDR3 DNA is TGTGCCAGCAGTTTGGGGTCGGACACCGGGGAGCTGTTTTTT. Translation: CASSLGSDTGELFF.

As concerns this clonotype: A single base separates this from a much larger clone, so it may be a read error. The chain uses TRBV6-2 or TRBV6-3 and TRBJ2-7; 8 positions match TRBD2. The V gene's germline CDR1 is MNHEY and CDR2 SVGEGT. This CDR3 has 15 residues. Here the CDR3 reads CACSYGRGASYEQYF. The CDR3 nucleotides are TGTGCCTGCAGTTACGGGCGGGGGGCCTCCTACGAGCAGTACTTC.

As regards this clonotype: A read error may explain this, as a much larger clone is one base away. The chain couples TRBV20-1 to TRBJ2-3; D not resolved. The germline V gene has CDR1 DFQATT and CDR2 SNEGSKA (reference sequence). The V end was cut by 4 bases, the J end by 3 bases, with 17 bases between. The CDR3 spans 15 residues. CDR3 nucleotides: TGCAGTGCTACGCATGCAAGCACCACGACAGATACGCAGTATTTT. It is translated as CSATHASTTTDTQYF.

J is TRBJ1-4 and V is TRBV19; the D is unclear. V was cut by 4 bases and J by 0 bases, with 15 bases left in between. The V gene's germline CDR1 is LNHDA and CDR2 SQIVND (reference sequence). CDR3 size: 17 residues. CDR3 protein: CASSTGSGDPTNEKLFF. The CDR3, as DNA: TGTGCCAGTAGTACCGGCTCGGGTGATCCAACTAATGAAAAACTGTTTTTT.

The sample holds a few counts of this clonotype. This chain joins TRBV20-1 and TRBJ1-4; the D is unclear. The CDR3 contains 12 residues. Between the trimmed V and J ends, which lost 4 bases and 7 bases, there was a span of 10 bases. CDR1 and CDR2 from the germline V gene are DFQATT and SNEGSKA (reference sequence). CDR3 in DNA: TGCAGTGCTAAAAGGAACTCTGAAAAACTGTTTTTT. It codes for CSAKRNSEKLFF.

This clonotype was counted only a few times. V usage is TRBV7-2 and J usage is TRBJ1-1; 7 bases align to TRBD1. V shed 3 bases, J shed 1 base, and the junction held 5 bases outside the gene matches. Germline V CDR1 and CDR2: SGHTA, FQGNSA. The CDR3 contains 15 residues. The DNA of the CDR3 is TGTGCCAGCAGCTTTAGACAGGGACCGAACACTGAAGCTTTCTTT. Its protein is CASSFRQGPNTEAFF.

This clonotype came up many times. This chain joins TRBV28 and TRBJ2-5, with 8 positions matching TRBD1. Germline V lookup: CDR1 MDHEN, CDR2 SYDVKM. Trimming took 3 bases from V and 6 from J; bases not matched to a gene: 12. This CDR3 contains 16 residues. CDR3 DNA: TGTGCCAGCAGTTTCCAGGGGGCTGGGCAAGTAAAGACCCAGTACTTC. Translated: CASSFQGAGQVKTQYF.

The chain links TRBV12-3 or TRBV12-4 to TRBJ1-1; TRBD1 might be the D (6 bases). Trimming left V 5 bases short and J 1 base short, with 11 bases between. CDR3 length: 14 amino acids. CDR3 sequence reads: CASSPGAANTEAFF. The CDR3 coding sequence is TGTGCCAGCAGTCCAGGGGCAGCGAACACTGAAGCTTTCTTT.

The rearrangement uses TRBV20-1 and TRBJ1-2; D ambiguous. Trimming removed 3 bases at V and 0 bases at J, with 11 bases between. The CDR3 spans 14 residues. Germline CDR1 DFQATT, CDR2 SNEGSKA (reference sequence). CDR3 region: CSARALKPNYGYTF. CDR3 nucleotide sequence: TGCAGTGCTAGGGCTCTGAAACCTAACTATGGCTACACCTTC.

This clonotype was counted once. The J gene is TRBJ1-6, the V gene TRBV5-6; TRBD1 might be the D (5 bases). V was clipped by 4 bases and J by 9 bases, with 11 bases between them. CDR1 SGHDT and CDR2 YYEEEE come from the germline V gene. The CDR3 loop spans 13 amino acids. The CDR3 nucleotides are TGTGCCAGCAGCCCCCCAGGGTTTTCACCCCTCCACTTT. Amino acid sequence: CASSPPGFSPLHF.

This chain connects TRBV20-1 to TRBJ2-1; perhaps D is TRBD1 or TRBD2 (5 bases each). Germline-derived CDR1 and CDR2 are DFQATT and SNEGSKA (reference sequence). V lost 5 bases to trimming and J lost 6 bases, with 11 bases between them. CDR3 length equals 12 residues. The CDR3 region is CSAWDDLNEQFF. The CDR3 nucleotides are TGCAGTGCTTGGGACGACCTCAATGAGCAGTTCTTC.

This chain connects TRBV14 to TRBJ2-5; 14 nucleotides align to TRBD2. Losses at the gene ends were 4 bases for V and 3 bases for J; bases not matched to a gene: 4. CDR1 is SGHDN, CDR2 FVKESK, per germline. The CDR3 sequence is 16 residues long. The CDR3: CASSRMGLAGEETQYF. The DNA of the CDR3 is TGTGCCAGCAGCCGCATGGGACTAGCGGGAGAAGAGACCCAGTACTTC.

The V gene is TRBV5-1, the J gene TRBJ2-3; 8 nucleotides match TRBD1. Losses at the gene ends were 5 bases for V and 4 bases for J; bases not matched to a gene: 15. Germline CDR1 is SGHRS and CDR2 is YFSETQ. This CDR3 contains 17 residues. Here the CDR3 DNA reads TGCGCCAGCAGTTCTAATCAGGGGGCGCGAGGGGCAGATACGCAGTATTTT. Protein sequence: CASSSNQGARGADTQYF. The full variable domain, completed using reference TRBV5-1 and TRBJ2-3, is KAGVTQTPRYLIKTRGQQVTLSCSPISGHRSVSWYQQTPGQGLQFLFEYFSETQRNKGNFPGRFSGRQFSNSRSEMNVSTLELGDSALYLCASSSNQGARGADTQYFGPGTRLTVL.

Ten or more counts support this clonotype. The chain has TRBV19 and TRBJ1-5; D remains unclear. Trimming removed 7 bases at V and 6 bases at J, with 16 bases between. The CDR3 has 14 amino acids. The V gene's germline CDR1 is LNHDA and CDR2 SQIVND (reference sequence). The chain's CDR3 is CASNKAQSGQPQHF. The DNA of the CDR3 is TGTGCCAGTAACAAAGCTCAATCGGGTCAGCCCCAGCATTTT.

This clonotype was recorded many times. The J gene is TRBJ1-5, the V gene TRBV20-1; 8 bases line up with TRBD1. The V segment lost 4 bases and the J segment 7 bases; nucleotides outside the gene matches: 6. The CDR3 has 13 amino acids. The germline V gene encodes CDR1 DFQATT and CDR2 SNEGSKA (reference sequence). CDR3 residues: CSAMAGGGQPQHF. Here the CDR3 DNA reads TGCAGTGCTATGGCAGGGGGCGGCCAGCCCCAGCATTTT.